The clone carrying this T cell receptor (beta chain) was seen a single time. Its antigen is undetermined. The data were obtained in a study of cytomegalovirus exposure and HLA in healthy donors. Whole-study context: Later, an analysis reported that the 130 or so validation repertoires had used the same platform as the approximately 660 first-cohort repertoires. The study's findings and limits: TCR beta chains numbering under 200 were designated cytomegalovirus-associated. As was reported, the classifier diagnosed cytomegalovirus status with high specificity and sensitivity. The tendency of first-cohort TCR clusters to co-occur in the roughly 120 validation repertoires was the finding of a later analysis.

Only in-frame clones appear in the TCRdb table, and some are missing; sequencing was by immunoSEQ multiplex PCR. The table records fewer than 250,000 clones, approximately 83% of them present only once. There are 15 residues in the CDR3. Per the germline V gene, CDR1 is LGHNA and CDR2 is YNFKEQ. Trimming stripped 4 bases from V and 4 bases from J, with 13 bases between. The sequenced material came from PBMCs. This TCR came from a woman younger than 45 in good health and CMV-seropositive. The chain links TRBV4-2 to TRBJ1-4, with D tentatively TRBD1 (5 bases). The CDR3 here is CASSLYTGDNEKLFF. CDR3 coding DNA: TGTGCCAGCAGCCTTTATACGGGGGATAATGAAAAACTGTTTTTT.